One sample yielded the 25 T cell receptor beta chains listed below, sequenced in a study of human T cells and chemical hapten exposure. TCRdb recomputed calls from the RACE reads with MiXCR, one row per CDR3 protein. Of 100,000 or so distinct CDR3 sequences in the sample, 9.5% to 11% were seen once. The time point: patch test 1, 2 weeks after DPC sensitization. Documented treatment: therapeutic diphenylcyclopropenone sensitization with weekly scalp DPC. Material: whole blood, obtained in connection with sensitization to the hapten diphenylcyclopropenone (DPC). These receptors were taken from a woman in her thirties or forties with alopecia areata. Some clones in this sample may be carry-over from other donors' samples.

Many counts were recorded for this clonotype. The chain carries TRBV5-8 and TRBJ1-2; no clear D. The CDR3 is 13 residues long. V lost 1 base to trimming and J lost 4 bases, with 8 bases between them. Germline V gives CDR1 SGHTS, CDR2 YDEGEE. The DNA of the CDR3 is TGTGCCAGCAGCTTGCGGCAGGCCTATGGCTACACCTTC. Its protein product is CASSLRQAYGYTF.

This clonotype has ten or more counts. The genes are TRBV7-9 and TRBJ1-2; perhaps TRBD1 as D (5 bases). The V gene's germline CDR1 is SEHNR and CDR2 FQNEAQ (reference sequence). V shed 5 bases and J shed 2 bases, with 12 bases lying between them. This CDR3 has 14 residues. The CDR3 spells CASSTGTANYGYTF. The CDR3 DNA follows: TGTGCCAGCAGCACCGGGACGGCAAACTATGGCTACACCTTC.

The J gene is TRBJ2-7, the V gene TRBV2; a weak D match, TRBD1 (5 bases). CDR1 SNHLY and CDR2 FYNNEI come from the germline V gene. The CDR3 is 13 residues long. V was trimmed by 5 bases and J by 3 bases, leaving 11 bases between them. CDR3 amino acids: CASSPDSLYEQYF. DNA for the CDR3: TGTGCCAGCAGTCCCGACAGCCTCTACGAGCAGTACTTC.

The CDR3 is CSVRTGGRETQYF. CDR3 coding DNA: TGCAGCGTAAGGACAGGGGGCCGAGAGACCCAGTACTTC. This chain uses TRBV29-1 with TRBJ2-5; TRBD1 agrees at 11 bases. V dropped 6 bases and J dropped 4; count of bases not matched to a gene: 4. Germline values: CDR1 SQVTM, CDR2 ANQGSEA. The CDR3 has 13 residues.

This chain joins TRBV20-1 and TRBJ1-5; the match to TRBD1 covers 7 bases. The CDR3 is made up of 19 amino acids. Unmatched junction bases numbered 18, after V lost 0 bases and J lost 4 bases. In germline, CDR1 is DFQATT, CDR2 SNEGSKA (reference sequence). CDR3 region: CSARDQGTATLRHNQPQHF. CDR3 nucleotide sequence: TGCAGTGCTAGAGACCAAGGGACAGCGACTCTCCGCCATAATCAGCCCCAGCATTTT.

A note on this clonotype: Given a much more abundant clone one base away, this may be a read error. CDR3 region: CASSPELAGGTGELFF. CDR3 DNA sequence: TGTGCCAGCAGCCCGGAACTAGCGGGGGGAACCGGGGAGCTGTTTTTT. This rearrangement joins TRBV5-5 to TRBJ2-2, with TRBD2 matching 12 bases. The CDR3 is made up of 16 amino acids. The junction had 6 bases not matched to a gene; V was cut back by 4 bases and J by 5 bases. The germline gives CDR1 SGHKS, CDR2 YYEKEE (reference sequence).

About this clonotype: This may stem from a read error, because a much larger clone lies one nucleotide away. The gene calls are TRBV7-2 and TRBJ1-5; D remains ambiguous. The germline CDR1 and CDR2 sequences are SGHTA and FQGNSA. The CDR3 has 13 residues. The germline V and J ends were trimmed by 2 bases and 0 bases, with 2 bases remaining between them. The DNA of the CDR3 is TGTACCAGCAGCTTACATAGCAATCAGCCCCAGCATTTT. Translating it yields CTSSLHSNQPQHF.

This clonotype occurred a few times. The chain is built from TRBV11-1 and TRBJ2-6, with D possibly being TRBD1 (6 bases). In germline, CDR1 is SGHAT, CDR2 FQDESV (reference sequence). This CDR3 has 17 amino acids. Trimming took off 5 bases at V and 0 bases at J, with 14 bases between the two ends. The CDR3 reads CASSLDRTHSGANVLTF. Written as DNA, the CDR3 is TGTGCCAGCAGCCTTGACAGGACCCACTCTGGGGCCAACGTCCTGACTTTC.

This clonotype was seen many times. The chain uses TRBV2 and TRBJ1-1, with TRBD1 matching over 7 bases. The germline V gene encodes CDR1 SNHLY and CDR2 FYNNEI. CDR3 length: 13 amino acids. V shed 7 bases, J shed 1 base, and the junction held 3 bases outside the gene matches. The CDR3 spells CASKRQGNTEAFF. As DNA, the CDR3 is TGTGCCAGCAAAAGACAGGGGAACACTGAAGCTTTCTTT.

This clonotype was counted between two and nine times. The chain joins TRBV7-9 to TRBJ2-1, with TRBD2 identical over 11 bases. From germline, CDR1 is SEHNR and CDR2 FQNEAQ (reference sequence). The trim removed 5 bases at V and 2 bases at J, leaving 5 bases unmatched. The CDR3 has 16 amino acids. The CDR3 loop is CASSPKLAGAYNEQFF. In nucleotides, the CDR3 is TGTGCCAGCAGCCCGAAACTAGCGGGAGCCTACAATGAGCAGTTCTTC.

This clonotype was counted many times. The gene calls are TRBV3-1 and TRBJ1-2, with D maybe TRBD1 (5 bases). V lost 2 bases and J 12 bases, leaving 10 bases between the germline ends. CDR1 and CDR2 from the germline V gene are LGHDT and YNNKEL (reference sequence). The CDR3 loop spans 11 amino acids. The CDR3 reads CASSQSTGHTF. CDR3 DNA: TGTGCCAGCAGCCAATCCACGGGACACACCTTC.

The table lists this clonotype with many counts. Here the CDR3 DNA reads TGTGCCAGCGGGGGACAGGGGGCAGGAGAATCACCCCTCCACTTT. It yields the protein CASGGQGAGESPLHF. The rearrangement joins TRBV12-3 or TRBV12-4 to TRBJ1-6; 12 bases line up with TRBD1. Trimming took 8 bases from V and 10 from J; bases not matched to a gene: 9. The CDR3 sequence is 15 residues long.

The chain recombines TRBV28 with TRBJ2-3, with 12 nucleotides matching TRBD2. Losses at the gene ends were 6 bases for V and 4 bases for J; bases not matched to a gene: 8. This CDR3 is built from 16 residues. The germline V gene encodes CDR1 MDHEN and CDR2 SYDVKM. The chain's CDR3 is CASRKTSGSFADTQYF. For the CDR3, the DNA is TGTGCCAGCAGGAAGACTAGCGGGAGCTTTGCAGATACGCAGTATTTT.

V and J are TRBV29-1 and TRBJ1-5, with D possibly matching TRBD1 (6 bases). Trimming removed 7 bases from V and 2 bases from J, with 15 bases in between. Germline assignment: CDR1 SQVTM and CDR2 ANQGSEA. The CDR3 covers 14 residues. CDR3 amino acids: CSAKWGPGNQPQHF. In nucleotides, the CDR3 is TGCAGCGCAAAGTGGGGGCCAGGCAATCAGCCCCAGCATTTT.

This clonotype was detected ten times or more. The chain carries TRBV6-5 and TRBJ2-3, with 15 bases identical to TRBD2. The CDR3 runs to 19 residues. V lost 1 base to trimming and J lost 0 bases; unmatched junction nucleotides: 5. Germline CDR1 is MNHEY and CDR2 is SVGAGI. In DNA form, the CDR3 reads TGTGCCAGCAGTTACTTCGGGACTAGCGGGGGGCGAAGCACAGATACGCAGTATTTT. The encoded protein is CASSYFGTSGGRSTDTQYF.

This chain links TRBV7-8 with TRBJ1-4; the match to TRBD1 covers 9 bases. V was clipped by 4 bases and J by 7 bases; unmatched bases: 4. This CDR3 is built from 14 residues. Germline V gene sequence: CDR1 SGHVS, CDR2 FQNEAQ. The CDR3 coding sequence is TGTGCCAGCAGCTCGACAGGGGGAGGTGAAAAACTGTTTTTT. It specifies CASSSTGGGEKLFF.

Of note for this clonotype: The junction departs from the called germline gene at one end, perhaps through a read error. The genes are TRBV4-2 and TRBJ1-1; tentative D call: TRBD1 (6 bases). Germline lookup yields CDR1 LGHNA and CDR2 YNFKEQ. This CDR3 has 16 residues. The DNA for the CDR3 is TGTGCCGGCAGCCAAGGAGAAAAACAGGGCGGCACTGAAGCTTTCTTT. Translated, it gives CAGSQGEKQGGTEAFF.

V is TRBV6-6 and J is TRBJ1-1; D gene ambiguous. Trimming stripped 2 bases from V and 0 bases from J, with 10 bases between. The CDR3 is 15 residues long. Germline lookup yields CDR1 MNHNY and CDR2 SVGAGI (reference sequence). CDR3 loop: CASSYLQIMNTEAFF. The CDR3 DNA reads TGTGCCAGCAGTTACCTACAGATTATGAACACTGAAGCTTTCTTT.

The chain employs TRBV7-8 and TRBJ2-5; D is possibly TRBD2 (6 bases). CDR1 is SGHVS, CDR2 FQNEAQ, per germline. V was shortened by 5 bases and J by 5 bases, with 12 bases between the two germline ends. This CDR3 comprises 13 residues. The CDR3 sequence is CASSELEGETQYF. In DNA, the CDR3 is TGTGCCAGCAGCGAACTGGAGGGGGAGACCCAGTACTTC.

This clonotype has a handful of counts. In DNA, the CDR3 is TGTGCCAGCAGTGCACTGGGACTAGCGGGCGGATCGCAGTACTTC. This translates into CASSALGLAGGSQYF. The chain recombines TRBV28 with TRBJ2-7; TRBD2 agrees at 12 bases. The CDR3 consists of 15 residues. Losses at the gene ends were 5 bases for V and 9 bases for J; bases not matched to a gene: 11. In germline, CDR1 is MDHEN, CDR2 SYDVKM.

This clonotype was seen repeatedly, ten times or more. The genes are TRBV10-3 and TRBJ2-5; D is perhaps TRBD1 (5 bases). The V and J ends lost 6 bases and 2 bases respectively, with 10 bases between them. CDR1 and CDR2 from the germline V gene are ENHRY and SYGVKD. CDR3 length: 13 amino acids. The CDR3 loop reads CAISWTQQETQYF. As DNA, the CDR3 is TGTGCCATCAGCTGGACACAACAAGAGACCCAGTACTTC.

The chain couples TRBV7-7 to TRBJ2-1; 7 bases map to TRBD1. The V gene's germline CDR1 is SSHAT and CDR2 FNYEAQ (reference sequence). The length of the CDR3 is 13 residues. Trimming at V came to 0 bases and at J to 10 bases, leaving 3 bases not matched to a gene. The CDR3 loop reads CASSLATGQEQFF. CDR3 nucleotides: TGTGCCAGCAGCTTAGCCACGGGACAGGAGCAGTTCTTC. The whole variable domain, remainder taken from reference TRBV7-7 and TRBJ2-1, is GAGVSQSPRYKVTKRGQDVTLRCDPISSHATLYWYQQALGQGPEFLTYFNYEAQPDKSGLPSDRFSAERPEGSISTLTIQRTEQRDSAMYRCASSLATGQEQFFGPGTRLTVL.

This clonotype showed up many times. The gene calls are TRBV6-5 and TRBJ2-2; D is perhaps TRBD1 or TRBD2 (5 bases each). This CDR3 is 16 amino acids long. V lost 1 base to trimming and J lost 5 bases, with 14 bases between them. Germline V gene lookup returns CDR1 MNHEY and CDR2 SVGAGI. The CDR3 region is CASSYLYGAVTGELFF. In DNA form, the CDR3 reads TGTGCCAGCAGTTACTTATACGGGGCGGTGACCGGGGAGCTGTTTTTT.

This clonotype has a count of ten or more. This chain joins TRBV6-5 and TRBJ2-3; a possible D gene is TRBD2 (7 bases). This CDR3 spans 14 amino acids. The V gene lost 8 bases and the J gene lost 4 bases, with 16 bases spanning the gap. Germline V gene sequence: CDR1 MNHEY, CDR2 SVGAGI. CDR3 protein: CASYGGPLADTQYF. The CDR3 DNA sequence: TGTGCCAGCTACGGGGGGCCGCTCGCAGATACGCAGTATTTT.

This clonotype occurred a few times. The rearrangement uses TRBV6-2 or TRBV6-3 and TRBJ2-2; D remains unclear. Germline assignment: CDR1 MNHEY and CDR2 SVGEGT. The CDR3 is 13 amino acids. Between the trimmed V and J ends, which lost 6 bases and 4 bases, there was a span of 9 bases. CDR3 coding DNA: TGTGCCAGCAGCCGGGTTGGCACCGGGGAGCTGTTTTTT. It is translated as CASSRVGTGELFF.